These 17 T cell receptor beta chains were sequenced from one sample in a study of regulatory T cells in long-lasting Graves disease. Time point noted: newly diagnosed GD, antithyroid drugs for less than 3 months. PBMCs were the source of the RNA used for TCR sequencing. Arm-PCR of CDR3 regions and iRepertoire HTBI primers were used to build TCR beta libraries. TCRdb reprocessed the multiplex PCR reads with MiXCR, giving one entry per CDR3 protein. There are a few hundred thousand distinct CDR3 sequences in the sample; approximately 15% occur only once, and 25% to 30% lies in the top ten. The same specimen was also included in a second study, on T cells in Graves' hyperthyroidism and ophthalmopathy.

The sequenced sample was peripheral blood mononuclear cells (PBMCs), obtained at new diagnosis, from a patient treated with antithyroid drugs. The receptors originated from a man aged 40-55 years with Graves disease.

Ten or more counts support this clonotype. The CDR3 sequence is CASIRDGQETQYF. CDR3 bases: TGTGCCAGCATAAGAGACGGTCAAGAGACCCAGTACTTC. The chain couples TRBV12-3 or TRBV12-4 to TRBJ2-5; D ambiguous. The length of the CDR3 is 13 residues. V was shortened by 7 bases and J by 2 bases, with 11 bases between the two germline ends.

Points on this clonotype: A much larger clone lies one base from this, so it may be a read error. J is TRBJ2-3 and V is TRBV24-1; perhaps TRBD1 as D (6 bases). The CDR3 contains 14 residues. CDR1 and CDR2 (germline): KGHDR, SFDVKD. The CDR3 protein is CATSDYRDRDAQYF. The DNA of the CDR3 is TGTGCCACCAGTGACTACAGGGACCGAGATGCGCAGTATTTT.

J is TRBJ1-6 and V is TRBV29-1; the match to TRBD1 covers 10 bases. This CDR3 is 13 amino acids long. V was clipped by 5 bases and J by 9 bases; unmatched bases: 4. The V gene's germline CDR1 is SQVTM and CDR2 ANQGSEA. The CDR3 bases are TGCAGCGTTCGGACAGGGGGTAGTTCACCCCTCCACTTT. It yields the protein CSVRTGGSSPLHF.

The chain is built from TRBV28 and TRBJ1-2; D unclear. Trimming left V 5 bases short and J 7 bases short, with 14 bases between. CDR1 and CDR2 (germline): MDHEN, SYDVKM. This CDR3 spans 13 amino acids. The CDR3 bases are TGTGCCAGCAGTACTTGGGGAAGAGGTGGCTACACCTTC. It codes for CASSTWGRGGYTF.

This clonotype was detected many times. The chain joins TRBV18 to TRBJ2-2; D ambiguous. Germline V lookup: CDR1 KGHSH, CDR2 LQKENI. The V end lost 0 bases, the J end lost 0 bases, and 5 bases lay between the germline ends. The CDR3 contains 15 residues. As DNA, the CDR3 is TGTGCCAGCTCACCACCGTATTCGAACACCGGGGAGCTGTTTTTT. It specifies CASSPPYSNTGELFF.

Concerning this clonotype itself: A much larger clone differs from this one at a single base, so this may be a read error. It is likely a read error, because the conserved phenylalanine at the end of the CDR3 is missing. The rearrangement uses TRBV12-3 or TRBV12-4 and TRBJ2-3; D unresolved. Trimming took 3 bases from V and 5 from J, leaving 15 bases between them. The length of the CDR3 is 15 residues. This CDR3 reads CASSFGLVKRDTQYL. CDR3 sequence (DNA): TGTGCCAGCAGTTTTGGGCTAGTTAAAAGAGATACGCAGTATCTT.

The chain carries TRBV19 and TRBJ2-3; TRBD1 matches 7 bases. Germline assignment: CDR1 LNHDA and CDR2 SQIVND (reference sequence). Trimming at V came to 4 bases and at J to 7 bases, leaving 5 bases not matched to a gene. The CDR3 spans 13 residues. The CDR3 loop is CASSTRQGNTQYF. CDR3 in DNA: TGTGCCAGTAGTACCCGACAGGGAAATACGCAGTATTTT.

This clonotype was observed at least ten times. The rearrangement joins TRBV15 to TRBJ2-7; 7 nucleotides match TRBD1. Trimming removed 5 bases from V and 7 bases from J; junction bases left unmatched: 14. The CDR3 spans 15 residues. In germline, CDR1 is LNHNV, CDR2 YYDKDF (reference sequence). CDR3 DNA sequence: TGTGCCACCAGCGGAATACAGGGGACGACAGCAGAGCAGTACTTC. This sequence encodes CATSGIQGTTAEQYF. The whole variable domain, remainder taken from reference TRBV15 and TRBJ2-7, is DAMVIQNPRYQVTQFGKPVTLSCSQTLNHNVMYWYQQKSSQAPKLLFHYYDKDFNNEADTPDNFQSRRPNTSFCFLDIRSPGLGDTAMYLCATSGIQGTTAEQYFGPGTRLTVT.

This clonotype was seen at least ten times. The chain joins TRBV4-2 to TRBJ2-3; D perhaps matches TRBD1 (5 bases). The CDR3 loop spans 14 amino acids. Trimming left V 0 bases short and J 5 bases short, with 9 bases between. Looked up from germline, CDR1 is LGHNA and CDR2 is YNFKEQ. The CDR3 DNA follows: TGTGCCAGCAGCCAAGACAGGGTTGAAGATACGCAGTATTTT. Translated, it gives CASSQDRVEDTQYF.

This CDR3 is CSVGGLKGPFEKLFF. The DNA of the CDR3 is TGCAGCGTTGGGGGGTTGAAGGGTCCGTTCGAAAAACTGTTTTTT. The chain joins TRBV29-1 to TRBJ1-4, with D maybe TRBD1 (5 bases). Trimming took off 4 bases at V and 8 bases at J, with 20 bases between the two ends. CDR3 length: 15 residues. Germline CDR1 is SQVTM and CDR2 is ANQGSEA.

CDR3 residues: CASSQVGGLGYTF. CDR3 sequence (DNA): TGTGCCAGCAGCCAAGTCGGGGGGCTCGGCTACACCTTC. The chain couples TRBV12-3 or TRBV12-4 to TRBJ1-2; D perhaps matches TRBD1 (6 bases). V lost 6 bases, J lost 8 bases, and 16 bases lay in between. CDR3 length: 13 residues.

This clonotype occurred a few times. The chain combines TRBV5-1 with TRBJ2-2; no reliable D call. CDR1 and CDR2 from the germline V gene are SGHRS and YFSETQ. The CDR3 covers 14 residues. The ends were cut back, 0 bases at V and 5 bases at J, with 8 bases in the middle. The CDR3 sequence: CASSLASWTGELFF. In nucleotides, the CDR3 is TGCGCCAGCAGCTTGGCTAGTTGGACCGGGGAGCTGTTTTTT.

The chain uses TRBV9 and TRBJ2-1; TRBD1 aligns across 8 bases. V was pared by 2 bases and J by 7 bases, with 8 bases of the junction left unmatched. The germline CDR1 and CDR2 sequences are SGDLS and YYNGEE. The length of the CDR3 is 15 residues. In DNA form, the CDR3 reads TGTGCCAGCAGCGTTTCAGGGGGCAAGTGGAATGAGCAGTTCTTC. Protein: CASSVSGGKWNEQFF. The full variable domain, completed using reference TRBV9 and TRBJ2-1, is DSGVTQTPKHLITATGQRVTLRCSPRSGDLSVYWYQQSLDQGLQFLIQYYNGEERAKGNILERFSAQQFPDLHSELNLSSLELGDSALYFCASSVSGGKWNEQFFGPGTRLTVL.

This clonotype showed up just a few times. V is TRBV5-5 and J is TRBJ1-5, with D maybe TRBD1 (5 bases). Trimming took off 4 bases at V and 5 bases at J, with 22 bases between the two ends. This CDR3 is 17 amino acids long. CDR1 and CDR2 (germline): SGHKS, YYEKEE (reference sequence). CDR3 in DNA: TGTGCCAGCAGCATAGGACCCAGGGCGAACCAGTATCAGCCCCAGCATTTT. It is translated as CASSIGPRANQYQPQHF. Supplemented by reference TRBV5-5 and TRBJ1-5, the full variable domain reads DAGVTQSPTHLIKTRGQQVTLRCSPISGHKSVSWYQQVLGQGPQFIFQYYEKEERGRGNFPDRFSARQFPNYSSELNVNALLLGDSALYLCASSIGPRANQYQPQHFGDGTRLSIL.

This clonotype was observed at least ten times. CDR3 protein: CASSGQNGDTQYF. CDR3 nucleotide sequence: TGTGCCAGCAGTGGGCAGAACGGAGATACGCAGTATTTT. This sequence joins TRBV2 and TRBJ2-3; D is unclear. Deletions cut 4 bases from V and 5 bases from J, with 10 bases between. Per the germline V gene, CDR1 is SNHLY and CDR2 is FYNNEI. This CDR3 is built from 13 residues.

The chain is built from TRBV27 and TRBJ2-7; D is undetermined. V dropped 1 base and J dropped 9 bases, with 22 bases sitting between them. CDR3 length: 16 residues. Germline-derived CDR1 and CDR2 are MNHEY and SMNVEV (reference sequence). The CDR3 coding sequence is TGTGCCAGCAGTTTATTTCGGGCCCTAAGTGGTGGCGGGCAGTACTTC. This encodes CASSLFRALSGGGQYF.

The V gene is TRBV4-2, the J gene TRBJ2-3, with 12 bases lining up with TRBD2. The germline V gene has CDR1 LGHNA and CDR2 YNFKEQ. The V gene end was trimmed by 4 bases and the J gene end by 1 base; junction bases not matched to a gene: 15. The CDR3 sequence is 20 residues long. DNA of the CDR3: TGTGCCAGCAGCCCGTTGACTAGCGGGGGCCACTTGATGGGCACAGATACGCAGTATTTT. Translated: CASSPLTSGGHLMGTDTQYF.